Below are 23 T cell receptor beta chains sequenced from a single sample in a study of regulatory T cells in long-lasting Graves disease. Library construction for TCR beta used iRepertoire HTBI primers and Arm-PCR of CDR3 regions. TCRdb ran MiXCR on the multiplex PCR reads and lists one entry per CDR3 protein. The sample includes roughly 450,000 distinct CDR3 sequences, less than 25% of them seen just once. Time point: persistent/refractory GD, antithyroid drugs over 5 years with positive TRAb. Making the TCR library involved RNA that had been extracted from PBMCs. The sample was peripheral blood mononuclear cells (PBMCs), taken when the disease was refractory, from a patient treated with antithyroid drugs. The receptor source for this set is a female donor with Graves disease.

This clonotype was recorded at least ten times. This chain links TRBV20-1 with TRBJ2-7; D possibly uses TRBD1 or TRBD2 (5 bases each). The CDR3 has 14 amino acids. Trimming took off 6 bases at V and 7 bases at J, with 22 bases between the two ends. Germline V gene sequence: CDR1 DFQATT, CDR2 SNEGSKA (reference sequence). This chain's CDR3 is CSADPLVDTGEQYF. DNA for the CDR3: TGCAGTGCGGACCCTTTGGTGGACACGGGGGAGCAGTACTTC.

This clonotype was seen at least ten times. The rearrangement joins TRBV6-1 to TRBJ1-2, with TRBD1 matching 8 bases. The CDR3 extends over 13 amino acids. Germline V gene sequence: CDR1 MNHNS, CDR2 SASEGT. Trimming at V came to 8 bases and at J to 3 bases, leaving 5 bases not matched to a gene. CDR3 loop: CASSQGVDYGYTF. CDR3 sequence (DNA): TGTGCCAGCTCACAGGGGGTGGACTATGGCTACACCTTC.

This clonotype was recorded only once. This chain connects TRBV15 to TRBJ2-7; 8 bases match TRBD1. Germline V gives CDR1 LNHNV, CDR2 YYDKDF (reference sequence). J lost 1 base, V lost 5 bases, and 7 bases had no gene match. The CDR3 consists of 15 residues. The CDR3 spells CATSGLDRESYEQYF. As DNA, the CDR3 is TGTGCCACCAGCGGCCTGGACAGGGAGTCCTACGAGCAGTACTTC.

Ten or more counts support this clonotype. The chain couples TRBV20-1 to TRBJ1-2; maybe TRBD1 (5 bases). The CDR3 is 13 residues long. Germline CDR1 DFQATT, CDR2 SNEGSKA (reference sequence). Between the trimmed V and J ends, which lost 0 bases and 6 bases, there was a span of 11 bases. CDR3: CSARDPQVDGYTF. CDR3 sequence (DNA): TGCAGTGCTAGAGATCCACAGGTTGATGGCTACACCTTC.

This clonotype was detected a few times. This chain uses TRBV6-1 with TRBJ1-1, with a tentative D call TRBD1 (5 bases). CDR1 is MNHNS, CDR2 SASEGT, per germline. V was cut by 4 bases and J by 5 bases, with 14 bases left in between. This CDR3 has 14 residues. The CDR3 region has the DNA TGTGCCAGCAGTGCCTCGGGACTTTTTACTGAAGCTTTCTTT. Its protein product is CASSASGLFTEAFF.

Concerning this clonotype itself: A junction boundary mismatches the germline segment, possibly from a read error. The V call is TRBV6-1, the J call TRBJ2-1, with a weak D call TRBD2 (5 bases). The CDR3 runs 15 residues. The germline gives CDR1 MNHNS, CDR2 SASEGT. DNA for the CDR3: TGTTCCAGCAGTGAGGTAGGAGGCCTCTACAATGAGCAGTTCTTC. Translation gives CSSSEVGGLYNEQFF.

This clonotype was seen more than once but under ten times. V usage is TRBV29-1 and J usage is TRBJ1-1; possible D gene TRBD1, 6 bases. Trimming took off 6 bases at V and 8 bases at J, with 16 bases between the two ends. The CDR3 is 12 amino acids. Germline lookup yields CDR1 SQVTM and CDR2 ANQGSEA. In DNA form, the CDR3 reads TGCAGCGTCAGAACACAGGGTACGGAAGCTTTCTTT. It translates to CSVRTQGTEAFF. Filled out from reference TRBV29-1 and TRBJ1-1, the complete variable domain reads SAVISQKPSRDICQRGTSLTIQCQVDSQVTMMFWYRQQPGQSLTLIATANQGSEATYESGFVIDKFPISRPNLTFSTLTVSNMSPEDSSIYLCSVRTQGTEAFFGQGTRLTVV.

At least ten counts were recorded for this clonotype. The CDR3 DNA reads TGTGCCAGCAGCTGGGGTTTGGGGGGCTACACCTTC. It yields the protein CASSWGLGGYTF. This chain connects TRBV12-3 or TRBV12-4 to TRBJ1-2; D unclear. The CDR3 is 12 amino acids. V was pared by 6 bases and J by 8 bases, with 13 bases between.

The CDR3 nucleotides read TGTGCCAGCAGGTTACACGATCGGGGACTTAACACTGAAGCTTTCTTT. As protein: CASRLHDRGLNTEAFF. The chain employs TRBV7-9 and TRBJ1-1; possibly TRBD1 for D (5 bases). Per germline, CDR1 SEHNR and CDR2 FQNEAQ (reference sequence). The CDR3 is 16 residues long. V lost 6 bases and J 2 bases, leaving 19 bases between the germline ends.

The CDR3 region has the DNA TGTGCCAGCAGCTTAGGGACAGGGGTAAGCGAGCAGTACTTC. It translates to CASSLGTGVSEQYF. The chain is built from TRBV7-2 and TRBJ2-7, with TRBD1 matching over 9 bases. Losses at the gene ends were 1 base for V and 6 bases for J; bases not matched to a gene: 4. CDR1 is SGHTA and CDR2 is FQGNSA in the germline V gene. CDR3 size: 14 residues. The variable domain in full, completed from reference TRBV7-2 and TRBJ2-7, reads GAGVSQSPSNKVTEKGKDVELRCDPISGHTALYWYRQSLGQGLEFLIYFQGNSAPDKSGLPSDRFSAERTGGSVSTLTIQRTQQEDSAVYLCASSLGTGVSEQYFGPGTRLTVT.

This clonotype came up many times. The V gene is TRBV12-3 or TRBV12-4, the J gene TRBJ2-2; D is perhaps TRBD1 (5 bases). This CDR3 region has 14 residues. V dropped 2 bases and J dropped 5 bases, with 9 bases sitting between them. The CDR3 nucleotides are TGTGCCAGCAGTTTATTGCCAGGGACCGGGGAGCTGTTTTTT. Protein sequence: CASSLLPGTGELFF.

This clonotype showed up many times. The chain carries TRBV29-1 and TRBJ2-7; 13 bases agree with TRBD2. Looked up from germline, CDR1 is SQVTM and CDR2 is ANQGSEA. V gave up 7 bases and J gave up 6 bases; unmatched junction bases: 9. CDR3 length equals 14 residues. CDR3 sequence reads: CSAIGLAGVLEQYF. In DNA form, the CDR3 reads TGCAGCGCCATTGGACTAGCGGGAGTGCTCGAGCAGTACTTC.

This clonotype was recorded many times. The chain joins TRBV28 to TRBJ2-4; the D gene is possibly TRBD2 (7 bases). The germline gives CDR1 MDHEN, CDR2 SYDVKM. The V and J ends lost 5 bases and 4 bases respectively, with 15 bases between them. The CDR3 is made up of 15 amino acids. The CDR3 loop reads CASSPGGRAKNIQYF. The CDR3 DNA reads as TGTGCCAGCAGTCCGGGGGGCAGGGCTAAAAACATTCAGTACTTC.

This clonotype was observed at least ten times. The chain has TRBV6-1 and TRBJ1-6; no clear D gene. Between the trimmed V and J ends, which lost 5 bases and 7 bases, there was a span of 15 bases. The CDR3 runs 15 residues. From germline, CDR1 is MNHNS and CDR2 SASEGT. CDR3 region: CASSPHVGGNSPLHF. The DNA for the CDR3 is TGTGCCAGCAGTCCCCATGTCGGTGGGAATTCACCCCTCCACTTT.

This clonotype was picked up many times. The chain is built from TRBV19 and TRBJ1-5, with 7 bases matching TRBD1. Germline V CDR1 and CDR2: LNHDA, SQIVND (reference sequence). The CDR3 runs 15 residues. J was trimmed by 0 bases and V by 9 bases; bases with no gene match: 8. CDR3 sequence: CASSPQGGSNQPQHF. Here the CDR3 DNA reads TGTGCCAGCAGCCCCCAGGGGGGTAGCAATCAGCCCCAGCATTTT.

The genes are TRBV3-1 and TRBJ2-7, with 7 bases identical to TRBD1. The V segment lost 0 bases and the J segment 2 bases; nucleotides outside the gene matches: 4. CDR3 length: 15 residues. Germline CDR1 is LGHDT and CDR2 is YNNKEL (reference sequence). CDR3 DNA sequence: TGTGCCAGCAGCCAAGACCCCGGGACAGCCTACGAGCAGTACTTC. Amino acids: CASSQDPGTAYEQYF.

This clonotype has at least ten counts. The chain is built from TRBV28 and TRBJ1-1, with D unresolved. V lost 1 base and J lost 0, with 30 bases in between. The CDR3 sequence is 22 residues long. Per germline, CDR1 MDHEN and CDR2 SYDVKM. DNA of the CDR3: TGTGCCAGCAGTTTATATTCGGGGTTAGGGCTTAGTAACTGGATGTTGAACACTGAAGCTTTCTTT. Residues: CASSLYSGLGLSNWMLNTEAFF.

The chain is built from TRBV5-1 and TRBJ2-6; 8 positions match TRBD1. With 3 bases clipped from V and 13 bases from J, the junction kept 9 bases outside the gene matches. Germline V lookup: CDR1 SGHRS, CDR2 YFSETQ. The CDR3 loop spans 14 amino acids. The CDR3 reads CASSSLGTGRVLTF. The CDR3 DNA reads TGCGCCAGCAGCTCCCTTGGGACAGGTCGAGTCCTGACTTTC.

This clonotype was recorded at least ten times. This sequence joins TRBV7-6 and TRBJ2-7; D is uncertain. This CDR3 region has 15 residues. V lost 0 bases and J 3 bases, leaving 12 bases between the germline ends. Germline CDR1 is SGHVS and CDR2 is FNYEAQ. The DNA of the CDR3 is TGTGCCAGCAGCTTAGCGTCTTTGGCTCTCTACGAGCAGTACTTC. Its protein is CASSLASLALYEQYF.

Worth noting for this clonotype: Since a much larger clone is just one base distant, this may be a read error. The rearrangement links TRBV28 to TRBJ1-1; D is uncertain. The V gene's germline CDR1 is MDHEN and CDR2 SYDVKM. The CDR3 is made up of 15 amino acids. CDR3 in DNA: TGTGCCCGCAGACCCTTTGGGAGGCTGAACACTGAAGCTTTCTTT. Translated, it gives CARRPFGRLNTEAFF.

This clonotype was seen only a few times. The chain has TRBV30 and TRBJ2-7; 9 nucleotides match TRBD1. The CDR3 totals 13 residues. The V segment lost 4 bases and the J segment 2 bases; nucleotides outside the gene matches: 3. Germline V CDR1 and CDR2: GTSNPN, SVGIG (reference sequence). The CDR3 reads CAWTGQGTYEQYF. The DNA of the CDR3 is TGTGCCTGGACGGGACAGGGTACCTACGAGCAGTACTTC.

The CDR3 nucleotides read TGTGCCAGCAGTGTTCAGGGGGGACAGCTTAGCACAGATACGCAGTATTTT. Translating gives CASSVQGGQLSTDTQYF. The chain is built from TRBV11-1 and TRBJ2-3; possibly TRBD1 for D (7 bases). CDR3 length: 17 amino acids. The germline V and J ends were trimmed by 6 bases and 0 bases, with 19 bases remaining between them. The V gene's germline CDR1 is SGHAT and CDR2 FQDESV (reference sequence).

There are a few counts of this clonotype. The V gene is TRBV5-1, the J gene TRBJ2-7; TRBD2 agrees at 7 bases. Germline CDR1 and CDR2: SGHRS and YFSETQ. The V and J ends lost 4 bases and 3 bases, in that order; junction bases with no gene match: 13. This CDR3 is 16 amino acids long. The CDR3 loop reads CASSPRIAGGIYEQYF. Here the CDR3 DNA reads TGCGCCAGCAGCCCCCGAATAGCGGGTGGCATCTACGAGCAGTACTTC.